This TCR beta chain emerged from a study of neurological immune-mediated disorders. This clonotype was detected ten times or more. Germline V gene sequence: CDR1 DFQATT, CDR2 SNEGSKA (reference sequence). Trimming took 2 bases from V and 1 from J, leaving 17 bases between them. The CDR3 is 16 residues long. 5'RACE with 10-nucleotide random UMIs produced the cDNA. TCRdb processed the 5' RACE reads anew with MiXCR; each CDR3 protein has one entry. Here the sample spans 25,000 to 35,000 distinct CDR3 sequences, roughly 15% being singletons. The chain recombines TRBV20-1 with TRBJ1-1, with no clear D. Sequences were obtained from PBMCs. This clonotype was obtained from a man in his 70s in good health. CDR3 DNA: TGCAGTGCTAGACCTACCGCACCCGGACCGAACACTGAAGCTTTCTTT. This encodes CSARPTAPGPNTEAFF.